This T cell receptor (beta chain) was sequenced during a study of T cells in Graves' hyperthyroidism and ophthalmopathy. It was RNA transcripts that yielded the amplified TCR beta CDR3 regions. HTBI primers drove first-round RT-PCR of the TCR CDR3. TCRdb analysed the multiplex PCR reads with MiXCR anew, one entry per CDR3 protein. The repertoire holds 530,000 or so distinct CDR3 sequences, with 35% to 55% as singletons. As for this clonotype: The antigen remains undetermined.

No ophthalmopathy progression within 18 months constituted stable Graves' hyperthyroidism. Lactation, pregnancy, other autoimmune disease or uncontrolled infection excluded patients. Study-level points and caveats: Before onset, ophthalmopathy was predicted by the model a median 6.5 months earlier.

Germline loops: CDR1 SQVTM, CDR2 ANQGSEA. The CDR3 has 14 residues. Trimming removed 5 bases from V and 0 bases from J, with 11 bases in between. This clonotype was sampled from a woman between 18 and 29 years old with Graves' hyperthyroidism. The chain has TRBV29-1 and TRBJ1-5; D perhaps matches TRBD1 (5 bases). Sequencing was performed on peripheral blood or thyroid tissue (not recorded which). CDR3 DNA: TGCAGCGTTACGTGGGGCACTAGCAATCAGCCCCAGCATTTT. It is translated as CSVTWGTSNQPQHF.